This TCR beta chain was obtained from a study of cytotoxic CD8 clonotypes in ibrutinib-treated CLL. The data were produced by immunoSEQ multiplex PCR, yet TCRdb's version contains in-frame clones alone and is incomplete. The table records approximately 120,000 clones, 84% of them present only once. The CDR3 is made up of 16 amino acids. V lost 0 bases and J lost 1, with 13 bases in between. Germline V gene sequence: CDR1 SGHNT, CDR2 YYREEE (reference sequence). This TCR came from a human donor with chronic lymphocytic leukemia. V usage is TRBV5-4 and J usage is TRBJ2-5; D may be TRBD1 (5 bases). Sequenced here: PBMCs, sampled after 24 months of ibrutinib treatment. The CDR3 sequence is CASSLEQGNFQETQYF. CDR3 DNA: TGTGCCAGCAGCTTGGAGCAGGGCAATTTCCAAGAGACCCAGTACTTC.